The T cell receptor (beta chain) described here comes from a study of T cells in Graves' hyperthyroidism and ophthalmopathy. About the research overall: The blood sample was taken at first diagnosis, before treatment began. General study points: Separating ophthalmopathy from stable hyperthyroidism was achieved by a 13 V-J model.

In its sample, this clonotype was seen many times. Its antigen is unknown. RNA transcripts gave rise to amplified TCR beta CDR3 regions. The TCR CDR3 was amplified in a first-round RT-PCR using the HTBI primer set. From the multiplex PCR reads, TCRdb called clonotypes with MiXCR, one entry per CDR3 protein. The table lists 530,000 or so distinct CDR3 sequences, about a sixth of them singletons, with approximately 16% in the top ten. Subjects with ophthalmopathy showed a Clinical Activity Score no lower than 3, a NOSPECS grade no lower than 4, and a duration shorter than 3 months. V was pared by 9 bases and J by 4 bases, with 15 bases of the junction left unmatched. The germline V gene has CDR1 SGHNT and CDR2 YYREEE (reference sequence). This CDR3 contains 16 residues.

Sample: blood. This chain uses TRBV5-4 with TRBJ2-1, with 8 nucleotides matching TRBD1. This sequence was found in a woman aged 18-30 years with Graves' ophthalmopathy. CDR3 nucleotides: TGTGCCATCAGTCGGCAGGGGGCTGGTAATTACAATGAGCAGTTCTTC. As protein: CAISRQGAGNYNEQFF. Combining the CDR3 with reference TRBV5-4 and TRBJ2-1 gives the whole variable domain ETGVTQSPTHLIKTRGQQVTLRCSSQSGHNTVSWYQQALGQGPQFIFQYYREEENGRGNFPPRFSGLQFPNYSSELNVNALELDDSALYLCAISRQGAGNYNEQFFGPGTRLTVL.